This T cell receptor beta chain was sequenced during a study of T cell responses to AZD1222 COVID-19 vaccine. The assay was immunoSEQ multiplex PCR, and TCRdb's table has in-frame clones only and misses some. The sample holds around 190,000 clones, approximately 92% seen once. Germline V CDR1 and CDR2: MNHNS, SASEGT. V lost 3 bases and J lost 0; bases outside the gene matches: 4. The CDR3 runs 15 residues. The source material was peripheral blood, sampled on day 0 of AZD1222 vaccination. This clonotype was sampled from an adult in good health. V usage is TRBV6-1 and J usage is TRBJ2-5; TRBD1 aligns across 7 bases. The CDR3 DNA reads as TGTGCCAGCAGTGACCTACAGGGGAACCAAGAGACCCAGTACTTC. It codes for CASSDLQGNQETQYF.